These T cell receptor beta chains were read from a single sample in a study of cytomegalovirus exposure and HLA in healthy donors. This table comes from immunoSEQ multiplex PCR, and its TCRdb copy is limited to in-frame clones, with some not included. The table has roughly 330,000 clones, around 87% seen once; the top ten hold roughly 1.2%. The sequencing sample was made of PBMCs. The receptors were sampled from a woman under 40 in good health and CMV-seropositive. Both conserved end residues are part of each CDR3. Fields, in order: J gene, D gene, V gene, clone size, CDR3 DNA, CDR3 protein. A D gene is named only where the DNA matches it firmly. Rows give clone size only sometimes, using once, few, many, or a class for an expanded clone.

j_gene: TRBJ1-5; d_gene: NA; v_gene: TRBV6-1; abundance: NA; CDR3nt: TGTGCCGGAGCCAGGGGCCCCGGGGGCAATCAGCCCCAGCATTTT; CDR3aa: CAGARGPGGNQPQHF
j_gene: TRBJ1-6; d_gene: NA; v_gene: TRBV7-6; abundance: few; CDR3nt: TGTGCCAGCGGAGGACAGTTTAATTCACCCCTCCACTTT; CDR3aa: CASGGQFNSPLHF
j_gene: TRBJ2-1; d_gene: NA; v_gene: TRBV4-3; abundance: NA; CDR3nt: TGCGCCAGCAGCCAAGCGTACCCTAGCCGATCAAAACATGAGCAGTTCTTC; CDR3aa: CASSQAYPSRSKHEQFF
j_gene: TRBJ2-2; d_gene: TRBD1; v_gene: TRBV2; abundance: NA; CDR3nt: TGTGCCACCGAACGGGACAGGGTGACCGGGGAGCTGTTTTTT; CDR3aa: CATERDRVTGELFF
j_gene: TRBJ2-1; d_gene: NA; v_gene: TRBV7-7; abundance: once; CDR3nt: TGTGCCAGCAGGATTAGCGACTCTCCCTACAATGAGCAGTTCTTC; CDR3aa: CASRISDSPYNEQFF
j_gene: TRBJ2-3; d_gene: TRBD2; v_gene: TRBV9; abundance: NA; CDR3nt: TGTGCCAGCAGCGCCCCCCCGTCGAGACTAGCGGGGGGGACAGATACGCAGTATTTT; CDR3aa: CASSAPPSRLAGGTDTQYF
j_gene: TRBJ2-7; d_gene: NA; v_gene: TRBV5-4; abundance: NA; CDR3nt: TGTGCCAGCAGCTTGGACGGGCAGAGCTCCTACGAGCAGTACTTC; CDR3aa: CASSLDGQSSYEQYF
j_gene: TRBJ1-5; d_gene: NA; v_gene: TRBV30; abundance: NA; CDR3nt: TGTGCCTGGAAAGCGGGATCCCACGAGCAGCATTTT; CDR3aa: CAWKAGSHEQHF
j_gene: TRBJ2-2; d_gene: TRBD1; v_gene: TRBV19; abundance: once; CDR3nt: TGTGCCAGTAGTTTTCTTGAGGGGGCGGGTGTCGGGGAGCTGTTTTTT; CDR3aa: CASSFLEGAGVGELFF
j_gene: TRBJ2-7; d_gene: NA; v_gene: TRBV5-1; abundance: once; CDR3nt: TGCGCCAGCAGCTCCACACGGACCTACGAGCAGTACTTC; CDR3aa: CASSSTRTYEQYF
j_gene: TRBJ1-4; d_gene: TRBD1; v_gene: TRBV6-6; abundance: NA; CDR3nt: TGTGCCAGCAGGGGAGGACAGGATGAAAAACTGTTTTTT; CDR3aa: CASRGGQDEKLFF
j_gene: TRBJ1-2; d_gene: NA; v_gene: TRBV30; abundance: NA; CDR3nt: TGTGCCTGGAGTGTGAGTGGTCTCGGCTACACCTTC; CDR3aa: CAWSVSGLGYTF
j_gene: TRBJ1-5; d_gene: TRBD1; v_gene: TRBV27; abundance: once; CDR3nt: TGTGCCAGCAGCTACAGGGGTATGAATCAGCCCCAGCATTTT; CDR3aa: CASSYRGMNQPQHF
j_gene: TRBJ2-7; d_gene: TRBD2; v_gene: TRBV11-2; abundance: NA; CDR3nt: TGTGCCAGCAGCTTAGGTGGGACTAGCGGGTTCTCCTACGAGCAGTACTTC; CDR3aa: CASSLGGTSGFSYEQYF
j_gene: TRBJ1-1; d_gene: NA; v_gene: TRBV6-5; abundance: NA; CDR3nt: TGTGCCAGCAGTCAGACAGGAGGGAACACTGAAGCTTTCTTT; CDR3aa: CASSQTGGNTEAFF
j_gene: TRBJ2-7; d_gene: TRBD2; v_gene: TRBV7-2; abundance: NA; CDR3nt: TGTGCCAGCAGCTTAGGACTAGCGGGCACCTACGAGCAGTACTTC; CDR3aa: CASSLGLAGTYEQYF
j_gene: TRBJ1-1; d_gene: NA; v_gene: TRBV7-2; abundance: NA; CDR3nt: TGTGCCAGCAGCTTCCGACAGCTCACTGAAGCTTTCTTT; CDR3aa: CASSFRQLTEAFF
j_gene: TRBJ1-3; d_gene: NA; v_gene: TRBV6-5; abundance: NA; CDR3nt: TGTGCCAGCAGTTTTACCGGACAGAGCTCTGGAAACACCATATATTTT; CDR3aa: CASSFTGQSSGNTIYF
j_gene: TRBJ1-3; d_gene: TRBD1; v_gene: TRBV15; abundance: NA; CDR3nt: TGTGCCACCAGCAGAGTTGAGGGGGCTGATGGAAACACCATATATTTT; CDR3aa: CATSRVEGADGNTIYF
j_gene: TRBJ2-5; d_gene: NA; v_gene: TRBV5-1; abundance: NA; CDR3nt: TGCGCCAGCAGCTTGGTGGGGGGGGCCGGGGAGACCCAGTACTTC; CDR3aa: CASSLVGGAGETQYF
j_gene: TRBJ2-1; d_gene: TRBD2; v_gene: TRBV19; abundance: NA; CDR3nt: TGTGCCAGTAGTATACTAGCGGGAGTCAATGAGCAGTTCTTC; CDR3aa: CASSILAGVNEQFF
j_gene: TRBJ2-7; d_gene: TRBD2; v_gene: TRBV28; abundance: NA; CDR3nt: TGTGCCAGCAGCCTACTGCGGCCTAGCGGGATCTCATCGGATTACGAGCAGTACTTC; CDR3aa: CASSLLRPSGISSDYEQYF
j_gene: TRBJ2-5; d_gene: TRBD1; v_gene: TRBV5-1; abundance: NA; CDR3nt: TGCGCCAGCAGCTTCCTACCGGGACAGCAAGAGACCCAGTACTTC; CDR3aa: CASSFLPGQQETQYF
j_gene: TRBJ2-7; d_gene: NA; v_gene: TRBV11-2; abundance: NA; CDR3nt: TGTGCCAGCAGCCACGGGGACCGAATCTCCTACGAGCAGTACTTC; CDR3aa: CASSHGDRISYEQYF
j_gene: TRBJ1-4; d_gene: TRBD1; v_gene: TRBV25-1; abundance: NA; CDR3nt: TGTGCCAGCAGTGAACAGGGGACAGGAGCTCTTAATGAAAAACTGTTTTTT; CDR3aa: CASSEQGTGALNEKLFF
j_gene: TRBJ2-7; d_gene: NA; v_gene: TRBV11-2; abundance: NA; CDR3nt: TGTGCCAGCAGCCGGGGGGCTTTCTCCTACGAGCAGTACTTC; CDR3aa: CASSRGAFSYEQYF
j_gene: TRBJ2-3; d_gene: TRBD2; v_gene: TRBV25-1; abundance: once; CDR3nt: TGTGCCAGCAGGTTTGCGGGGGGCCCCACAGATACGCAGTATTTT; CDR3aa: CASRFAGGPTDTQYF
j_gene: TRBJ2-3; d_gene: TRBD2; v_gene: TRBV5-1; abundance: NA; CDR3nt: TGCGCCTCAGGCCTCCAGTCTAGCGGGGATAGCACAGATACGCAGTATTTT; CDR3aa: CASGLQSSGDSTDTQYF
j_gene: TRBJ1-4; d_gene: TRBD1; v_gene: TRBV27; abundance: NA; CDR3nt: TGTGCCAGCAGTATCGACAGGGAGAGAGGAAAACTGTTTTTT; CDR3aa: CASSIDRERGKLFF
j_gene: TRBJ1-1; d_gene: TRBD1; v_gene: TRBV10-3; abundance: NA; CDR3nt: TGTGCCATCAGCCCCAAGACAGGGGGTGAAGCTTTCTTT; CDR3aa: CAISPKTGGEAFF
j_gene: TRBJ2-7; d_gene: NA; v_gene: TRBV21-1; abundance: few; CDR3nt: TGTGCCAGCAGCAGGCCTTACGAGCAGTACTTC; CDR3aa: CASSRPYEQYF
j_gene: TRBJ2-1; d_gene: NA; v_gene: TRBV10-3; abundance: NA; CDR3nt: TGTGCCATCAGGACGCTAGGAAATGAGCAGTTCTTC; CDR3aa: CAIRTLGNEQFF
j_gene: TRBJ2-1; d_gene: NA; v_gene: TRBV4-3; abundance: NA; CDR3nt: TGCGCCAGCAGCCAAGATCAAACGTACCGGCCTGAGCAGTTCTTC; CDR3aa: CASSQDQTYRPEQFF
j_gene: TRBJ2-7; d_gene: NA; v_gene: TRBV13; abundance: NA; CDR3nt: TGTGCCAGCAGCCCCCCGTTGCGGAGCTCCTACGAGCAGTACTTC; CDR3aa: CASSPPLRSSYEQYF
j_gene: TRBJ2-7; d_gene: NA; v_gene: TRBV20-1; abundance: NA; CDR3nt: TGCAGTGCTAGCGGGTCCTACGAGCAGTACTTC; CDR3aa: CSASGSYEQYF
j_gene: TRBJ1-1; d_gene: NA; v_gene: TRBV6-1; abundance: NA; CDR3nt: TGTGCCAGCAGGAAACAGGGTTCGATGAACACTGAAGCTTTCTTT; CDR3aa: CASRKQGSMNTEAFF
j_gene: TRBJ2-3; d_gene: TRBD1; v_gene: TRBV5-1; abundance: NA; CDR3nt: TGCGCCAGCAGCTTGAACGACAGGGCCACAGATACGCAGTATTTT; CDR3aa: CASSLNDRATDTQYF
j_gene: TRBJ2-7; d_gene: TRBD2; v_gene: TRBV18; abundance: NA; CDR3nt: TGTGCCAGCTCAACCGGGACTAGCGGGAGGGCCATCGCCTATTACGAGCAGTACTTC; CDR3aa: CASSTGTSGRAIAYYEQYF
j_gene: TRBJ2-1; d_gene: TRBD2; v_gene: TRBV7-2; abundance: once; CDR3nt: TGTGCCAGCAAACGGACTAGCGTCTACAATGAGCAGTTCTTC; CDR3aa: CASKRTSVYNEQFF
j_gene: TRBJ2-7; d_gene: NA; v_gene: TRBV30; abundance: NA; CDR3nt: TGTGCCTGGAGTCAAGTCTCCTACGAGCAGTACTTC; CDR3aa: CAWSQVSYEQYF
j_gene: TRBJ1-2; d_gene: TRBD1; v_gene: TRBV5-6; abundance: few; CDR3nt: TGTGCCAGCAGCTCCGGACAGGGGAACTATGGCTACACCTTC; CDR3aa: CASSSGQGNYGYTF
j_gene: TRBJ2-1; d_gene: TRBD1; v_gene: TRBV11-2; abundance: NA; CDR3nt: TGTGCCAGCACCCTAGGAGTTGACAGGGGACAGGTAGCTGAGCAGTTCTTC; CDR3aa: CASTLGVDRGQVAEQFF
j_gene: TRBJ2-1; d_gene: NA; v_gene: TRBV9; abundance: NA; CDR3nt: TGTGCCAGCAGCGTAGCGGGTCTTCCCTACAATGAGCAGTTCTTC; CDR3aa: CASSVAGLPYNEQFF
j_gene: TRBJ2-1; d_gene: TRBD1; v_gene: TRBV29-1; abundance: NA; CDR3nt: TGCAGCGTCTTACCGAGGACAGGAAAGTACAATGAGCAGTTCTTC; CDR3aa: CSVLPRTGKYNEQFF
j_gene: TRBJ1-5; d_gene: TRBD1; v_gene: TRBV7-9; abundance: few; CDR3nt: TGTGCCAGCAGCGCGGACAGGGGCAATCAGCCCCAGCATTTT; CDR3aa: CASSADRGNQPQHF
j_gene: TRBJ2-7; d_gene: TRBD1; v_gene: TRBV10-3; abundance: NA; CDR3nt: TGTGCCATCAGAATAAGCGGGACAGGGGGCGCCGAGCAGTACTTC; CDR3aa: CAIRISGTGGAEQYF
j_gene: TRBJ1-2; d_gene: TRBD1; v_gene: TRBV28; abundance: NA; CDR3nt: TGTGCCAGCAGTCCGACAGGGCTCAACTATGGCTACACCTTC; CDR3aa: CASSPTGLNYGYTF
j_gene: TRBJ2-4; d_gene: NA; v_gene: TRBV19; abundance: NA; CDR3nt: TGTGCCAGTACCATCGGGGGCTCGGGAAACATTCAGTACTTC; CDR3aa: CASTIGGSGNIQYF
j_gene: TRBJ1-5; d_gene: NA; v_gene: TRBV5-3; abundance: few; CDR3nt: TGTGCCAGAAGCTTGGTCGATTCCAATCAGCCCCAGCATTTT; CDR3aa: CARSLVDSNQPQHF
j_gene: TRBJ1-1; d_gene: NA; v_gene: TRBV6-5; abundance: NA; CDR3nt: TGTGCCAGCAGTTACTTCAGGGGCGCTACTGAAGCTTTCTTT; CDR3aa: CASSYFRGATEAFF
j_gene: TRBJ2-2; d_gene: NA; v_gene: TRBV4-3; abundance: NA; CDR3nt: TGCGCCAGCAGCCAAGAAACGCCGCAACTATACACCGGGGAGCTGTTTTTT; CDR3aa: CASSQETPQLYTGELFF